This TCR beta chain was observed in a study of T cell responses to AZD1222 COVID-19 vaccine. Study conclusions and caveats: Only six people who got AZD1222 tested seropositive at baseline. Close to half of all spike-specific TCRs reportedly target regions of the variants that are unmutated.

Some clones are missing from TCRdb's copy, which holds only in-frame ones; the method was immunoSEQ multiplex PCR. The table includes 86,000 or so clones, 90% to 95% detected once. The CDR3 sequence is 17 residues long. V shed 3 bases, J shed 0 bases, and the junction held 6 bases outside the gene matches. Looked up from germline, CDR1 is LNHDA and CDR2 is SQIVND (reference sequence). As for this clone: Its antigen is as yet unknown.

The receptor was derived from an adult who received the AZD1222 COVID-19 vaccine. The specimen was peripheral blood, collected 28 days after the second AZD1222 dose. This chain joins TRBV19 and TRBJ2-1; 9 bases are a match to TRBD2. The CDR3 DNA follows: TGTGCCAGTAGTATTATTAGCGGGGGCCTCTCCTACAATGAGCAGTTCTTC. This encodes CASSIISGGLSYNEQFF.